One and the same sample provided the 11 T cell receptor beta chains below, sequenced in a study of blood T cell repertoires in COVID-19. Clones were read by immunoSEQ multiplex PCR, and TCRdb kept only the in-frame ones, dropping some. The data show 89,000 or so clones, roughly 90% seen once. Material for sequencing was peripheral blood. These receptors all come from a man aged 50-59 years with COVID-19, enrolled during active disease.

V usage is TRBV6-1 and J usage is TRBJ1-4; TRBD1 is a possible D gene (5 bases). The length of the CDR3 is 15 residues. In germline, CDR1 is MNHNS, CDR2 SASEGT. V was pared by 3 bases and J by 8 bases, with 16 bases between. CDR3 bases: TGTGCCAGCAGTGAGCTATCGGGGGGGAGGGAAAAACTGTTTTTT. It yields the protein CASSELSGGREKLFF.

The V gene is TRBV28, the J gene TRBJ2-7; D ambiguous. The CDR3 contains 14 residues. The V end lost 2 bases, the J end lost 3 bases, and 11 bases lay between the germline ends. Germline CDR1 is MDHEN and CDR2 is SYDVKM. DNA for the CDR3: TGTGCCAGCAGTTTAGATCCGTCACACTACGAGCAGTACTTC. Translation gives CASSLDPSHYEQYF.

To note about this clone: Relative to the germline gene, one junction end is altered; a read error may explain this. The gene calls are TRBV11-2 and TRBJ2-7; 11 nucleotides match TRBD1. In germline, CDR1 is SGHAT, CDR2 FQNNGV. This CDR3 spans 15 amino acids. CDR3 sequence: CASSLDGGQGAEQYF. CDR3 nucleotide sequence: TGTGCCAGCAGCCTAGACGGTGGACAGGGGGCCGAGCAGTACTTC. The whole variable domain, filled in from reference TRBV11-2 and TRBJ2-7, reads EAGVAQSPRYKIIEKRQSVAFWCNPISGHATLYWYQQILGQGPKLLIQFQNNGVVDDSQLPKDRFSAERLKGVDSTLKIQPAKLEDSAVYLCASSLDGGQGAEQYFGPGTRLTVT.

As regards this clone: The identical CDR3 is also encoded by other nucleotide sequences in the sample. This rearrangement joins TRBV7-3 to TRBJ1-2; D not certain. In germline, CDR1 is SGHTA, CDR2 FQGTGA. The germline V and J ends were trimmed by 1 base and 8 bases, with 11 bases remaining between them. The CDR3 length is 13 residues. The CDR3 DNA reads TGTGCCAGCAGCTTAAACCCGGGAGAGGGCTACACCTTC. It codes for CASSLNPGEGYTF.

This chain uses TRBV28 with TRBJ2-2, with D maybe TRBD2 (5 bases). There are 18 residues in the CDR3. V was clipped by 6 bases and J by 0 bases, with 20 bases between them. CDR1 and CDR2 (germline): MDHEN, SYDVKM. CDR3 residues: CASRPRGVSDPNTGELFF. The CDR3 region has the DNA TGTGCCAGCAGACCTCGGGGTGTATCGGACCCGAACACCGGGGAGCTGTTTTTT.

CDR3 sequence reads: CASSLIGALWGEQFF. CDR3 DNA sequence: TGTGCCAGCAGCTTAATTGGGGCCCTTTGGGGTGAGCAGTTCTTC. J is TRBJ2-1 and V is TRBV7-3; D perhaps matches TRBD1 (5 bases). V was cut by 1 base and J by 9 bases, with 16 bases left in between. This CDR3 spans 15 amino acids. From germline, CDR1 is SGHTA and CDR2 FQGTGA.

The chain recombines TRBV19 with TRBJ1-1; 8 bases align to TRBD1. The CDR3 length is 17 residues. Germline V gene data show CDR1 as LNHDA and CDR2 as SQIVND (reference sequence). Trimming removed 2 bases from V and 1 base from J; junction bases left unmatched: 9. CDR3 DNA sequence: TGTGCCAGTAGTATACGAGTCTTTGACAGGGGGAACACTGAAGCTTTCTTT. It codes for CASSIRVFDRGNTEAFF.

The CDR3 nucleotides read TGTGCCACCAGTGATTTCGGGAGTCAGCCCCAGCATTTT. Translating gives CATSDFGSQPQHF. This chain uses TRBV24-1 with TRBJ1-5; D is undetermined. V was cut by 1 base and J by 6 bases, with 6 bases left in between. CDR1 and CDR2 from the germline V gene are KGHDR and SFDVKD. The CDR3 is made up of 13 amino acids.

The chain combines TRBV19 with TRBJ1-5; a weak D match, TRBD1 (5 bases). Trimming took off 9 bases at V and 6 bases at J, with 21 bases between the two ends. Germline CDR1 is LNHDA and CDR2 is SQIVND (reference sequence). CDR3 size: 15 residues. The CDR3 reads CASRGGVTRGQPQHF. The CDR3 DNA is TGTGCCAGCCGCGGGGGGGTGACAAGAGGTCAGCCCCAGCATTTT.

The rearrangement joins TRBV18 to TRBJ1-5, with 8 nucleotides matching TRBD1. The CDR3 runs to 14 residues. Germline CDR1 is KGHSH and CDR2 is LQKENI. Trimming cost V 3 bases and J 9 bases; bases outside gene matches: 7. The CDR3 coding sequence is TGTGCCAGCTCACCGGGACAGGACCTCCCGCCCCAGCATTTT. Protein: CASSPGQDLPPQHF.

This clone was seen a handful of times. CDR3 residues: CASSQERGYGYTF. CDR3 DNA: TGCGCCAGCAGCCAAGAGAGAGGCTATGGCTACACCTTC. This chain uses TRBV4-1 with TRBJ1-2; D is undetermined. V was trimmed by 0 bases and J by 4 bases, leaving 6 bases between them. CDR3 size: 13 residues. Germline-derived CDR1 and CDR2 are MGHRA and YSYEKL.